The 32 T cell receptor beta chains listed next were all sequenced from one sample in a study of blood T cell repertoires in COVID-19. Libraries were prepared by immunoSEQ multiplex PCR; TCRdb keeps only in-frame clonotypes and omits some of them. The sample yields around 98,000 clones, roughly nine tenths seen once. Sample: peripheral blood. All receptors come from a man in his 70s with acute or convalescent COVID-19.

The chain recombines TRBV5-1 with TRBJ1-5, with 7 nucleotides matching TRBD1. Germline CDR1 and CDR2: SGHRS and YFSETQ. CDR3 size: 15 residues. Trimming cost V 0 bases and J 3 bases; bases outside gene matches: 3. Here the CDR3 DNA reads TGCGCCAGCAGCTTGGACGGGACAGACAATCAGCCCCAGCATTTT. As protein: CASSLDGTDNQPQHF.

The sample holds one count of this clone. The chain recombines TRBV7-2 with TRBJ2-5; unclear D gene. The V end was cut by 0 bases, the J end by 2 bases, with 7 bases between. This CDR3 has 14 residues. The V gene's germline CDR1 is SGHTA and CDR2 FQGNSA. CDR3 nucleotides: TGTGCCAGCAGCTTAGCGCGGCAGCAAGAGACCCAGTACTTC. This sequence encodes CASSLARQQETQYF.

V gene TRBV4-1 combines with J gene TRBJ1-5; D not resolved. The CDR3 length is 17 residues. V lost 1 base and J lost 1, with 14 bases in between. CDR1 and CDR2 (germline): MGHRA, YSYEKL. The CDR3: CASSQVFRGGSNQPQHF. Written as DNA, the CDR3 is TGCGCCAGCAGCCAAGTTTTCCGGGGAGGGAGCAATCAGCCCCAGCATTTT.

J is TRBJ1-2 and V is TRBV28; 10 positions agree with TRBD1. CDR1 is MDHEN, CDR2 SYDVKM, per germline. V lost 5 bases, J lost 4 bases, and 4 bases stayed unmatched. The CDR3 is 14 residues long. The CDR3 region is CASSLGTGAYGYTF. In DNA form, the CDR3 reads TGTGCCAGCAGTCTCGGGACAGGGGCCTATGGCTACACCTTC.

The J gene is TRBJ2-7, the V gene TRBV2; 10 positions agree with TRBD2. With V trimmed by 4 bases and J by 9 bases, 3 bases remained unmatched. The CDR3 runs to 12 residues. Germline V CDR1 and CDR2: SNHLY, FYNNEI. CDR3 in amino acids: CASSAGTSVQYF. Here the CDR3 DNA reads TGTGCCAGCAGTGCTGGGACTAGCGTGCAGTACTTC.

The V and J genes are TRBV4-1 and TRBJ2-6; possible D gene TRBD2, 5 bases. Germline values: CDR1 MGHRA, CDR2 YSYEKL. Trimming took off 0 bases at V and 4 bases at J, with 13 bases between the two ends. This CDR3 has 17 amino acids. The CDR3 nucleotides are TGCGCCAGCAGCCAAGATCAGTATGGGAGAGGGGCCAACGTCCTGACTTTC. This gives the protein CASSQDQYGRGANVLTF.

This clone was found a few times. The rearrangement uses TRBV5-4 and TRBJ1-6; 8 bases map to TRBD1. V lost 2 bases and J lost 6; bases outside the gene matches: 4. This CDR3 spans 15 amino acids. CDR1 and CDR2 (germline): SGHNT, YYREEE (reference sequence). CDR3 amino acids: CASSFQGARNSPLHF. The CDR3 nucleotides are TGTGCCAGCAGCTTCCAGGGGGCCCGTAATTCACCCCTCCACTTT.

The chain combines TRBV27 with TRBJ2-7; D is unclear. Trimming shortened V by 5 bases and J by 9 bases, and 11 bases separated the two germline ends. The CDR3 contains 11 residues. Germline lookup yields CDR1 MNHEY and CDR2 SMNVEV (reference sequence). CDR3 in DNA: TGTGCCAGCAGTCCAAGAGGCTTGCAGTACGTC. Protein sequence: CASSPRGLQYV.

This chain links TRBV6-5 with TRBJ1-2; maybe TRBD1 (5 bases). The V end lost 5 bases, the J end lost 6 bases, and 16 bases lay between the germline ends. The CDR3 is 14 residues long. CDR1 and CDR2 (germline): MNHEY, SVGAGI. The CDR3 here is CASSPLRGVNGYTF. The CDR3 DNA reads as TGTGCCAGCAGTCCCCTGCGGGGGGTTAATGGCTACACCTTC.

The chain employs TRBV5-6 and TRBJ1-5; no clear D gene. V shed 4 bases and J shed 0 bases, with 11 bases lying between them. The CDR3 covers 15 residues. Germline loops: CDR1 SGHDT, CDR2 YYEEEE. The CDR3 is CASSPRGDSNQPQHF. The CDR3 region has the DNA TGTGCCAGCAGCCCCCGTGGAGATAGCAATCAGCCCCAGCATTTT.

V and J are TRBV23-1 and TRBJ1-2; D is uncertain. TRBV23-1 is identified as an open reading frame with a role that is uncertain. This CDR3 comprises 12 residues. V was pared by 0 bases and J by 6 bases, with 5 bases between. CDR3 bases: TGCGCCAGCAGTCAATCTTATGATGGCTACACCTTC. It codes for CASSQSYDGYTF.

This chain links TRBV2 with TRBJ2-1, with 8 nucleotides matching TRBD1. V lost 4 bases to trimming and J lost 7 bases; unmatched junction nucleotides: 9. Germline V gene lookup returns CDR1 SNHLY and CDR2 FYNNEI. CDR3 size: 15 residues. The CDR3, as DNA: TGTGCCAGCAGTGGGTCCCCAGGGGGCCCTAATGAGCAGTTCTTC. It codes for CASSGSPGGPNEQFF.

A remark on this clone: The same CDR3 arises from other DNA sequences in this sample as well. In DNA, the CDR3 is TGTGCCAGCTCACCAAGAGGAGGAACTAATGAAAAACTGTTTTTT. The encoded protein is CASSPRGGTNEKLFF. J is TRBJ1-4 and V is TRBV18; D not certain. The germline gives CDR1 KGHSH, CDR2 LQKENI. This CDR3 is 15 amino acids long. V lost 2 bases and J lost 1, with 8 bases in between.

The chain couples TRBV7-3 to TRBJ2-1; 11 bases map to TRBD2. The ends lost 0 bases at V and 8 bases at J; junction bases unmatched: 3. Germline V CDR1 and CDR2: SGHTA, FQGTGA. The CDR3 covers 15 residues. In DNA form, the CDR3 reads TGTGCCAGCAGCTTAACTAGCGGGGGGGACTATGAGCAGTTCTTC. Protein product: CASSLTSGGDYEQFF.

This clone showed up just once. The chain is built from TRBV30 and TRBJ2-7, with TRBD1 identical over 11 bases. V lost 3 bases, J lost 4 bases, and 2 bases stayed unmatched. CDR1 and CDR2 (germline): GTSNPN, SVGIG (reference sequence). This CDR3 comprises 13 residues. CDR3 nucleotides: TGTGCCTGGAGGGGACAGGGGGGGTACGAGCAGTACTTC. This gives the protein CAWRGQGGYEQYF. The complete variable domain, with remaining parts taken from reference TRBV30 and TRBJ2-7, reads SQTIHQWPATLVQPVGSPLSLECTVEGTSNPNLYWYRQAAGRGLQLLFYSVGIGQISSEVPQNLSASRPQDRQFILSSKKLLLSDSGFYLCAWRGQGGYEQYFGPGTRLTVT.

The V call is TRBV5-4, the J call TRBJ1-4; D possibly corresponds to TRBD1 (6 bases). Trimming stripped 0 bases from V and 1 base from J, with 13 bases between. Germline-derived CDR1 and CDR2 are SGHNT and YYREEE (reference sequence). The CDR3 runs to 17 residues. The CDR3 region is CASSLGTTGRTNEKLFF. The CDR3 nucleotides read TGTGCCAGCAGCTTGGGAACGACAGGTCGAACTAATGAAAAACTGTTTTTT.

The chain uses TRBV28 and TRBJ1-2; 7 bases match TRBD1. The germline CDR1 and CDR2 sequences are MDHEN and SYDVKM. The CDR3 covers 17 residues. With V trimmed by 3 bases and J by 2 bases, 12 bases remained unmatched. For the CDR3, the DNA is TGTGCCAGCAGTTTTAACCAGGGGACAGCGCCCAACTATGGCTACACCTTC. Encoded protein: CASSFNQGTAPNYGYTF.

V usage is TRBV7-3 and J usage is TRBJ1-3; 8 bases line up with TRBD1. The CDR3 extends over 14 amino acids. Unmatched junction bases numbered 2, after V lost 5 bases and J lost 2 bases. Germline loops: CDR1 SGHTA, CDR2 FQGTGA. The CDR3 loop reads CASSLTGAGNTIYF. The CDR3 DNA reads as TGTGCCAGCAGCCTGACAGGGGCTGGAAACACCATATATTTT.

The chain employs TRBV18 and TRBJ1-1, with TRBD1 identical over 9 bases. CDR1 is KGHSH and CDR2 is LQKENI in the germline V gene. The CDR3 totals 21 residues. Germline trimming cut 0 bases from V and 0 bases from J; bases unmatched to any gene: 17. The CDR3 sequence: CASSPPWGQGLRAIMNTEAFF. The CDR3, as DNA: TGTGCCAGCTCACCACCATGGGGACAGGGTTTGCGGGCGATAATGAACACTGAAGCTTTCTTT.

A word on this clone: An end of the junction differs from the germline gene, which may be a read error. The chain has TRBV7-7 and TRBJ2-1, with 8 bases lining up with TRBD2. Germline CDR1 and CDR2: SSHAT and FNYEAQ (reference sequence). The CDR3 sequence is 14 residues long. CDR3 in DNA: TGTGCTAGCAGCCCATCGGGGGGGACGAATGAGCAGTTCTTC. Protein product: CASSPSGGTNEQFF.

V and J are TRBV2 and TRBJ1-6; 7 bases are a match to TRBD1. This CDR3 region has 14 residues. V trimming: 8 bases; J trimming: 7 bases; junction bases outside the gene matches: 8. Germline CDR1 is SNHLY and CDR2 is FYNNEI. This CDR3 reads CASCSGTANSPLHF. The CDR3 bases are TGTGCCAGCTGTTCCGGGACAGCGAATTCACCCCTCCACTTT.

The V call is TRBV3-1 (or the pseudogene TRBV3-2), the J call TRBJ2-3; a weak D match, TRBD1 (7 bases). The germline V and J ends were trimmed by 3 bases and 0 bases, with 16 bases remaining between them. Germline V CDR1 and CDR2: LGHDT, YNNKEL (reference sequence). The CDR3 spans 17 residues. The CDR3 sequence: CASSHQTGRGSTDTQYF. For the CDR3, the DNA is TGTGCCAGCAGCCACCAGACAGGGCGGGGAAGCACAGATACGCAGTATTTT.

This chain uses TRBV27 with TRBJ2-7; possibly TRBD1 for D (7 bases). The V end was cut by 7 bases, the J end by 6 bases, with 19 bases between. Per the germline V gene, CDR1 is MNHEY and CDR2 is SMNVEV (reference sequence). The CDR3 is made up of 14 amino acids. In DNA form, the CDR3 reads TGTGCCAGCAACCAGGGGGGCCCTGGAGGCGAGCAGTACTTC. Translation gives CASNQGGPGGEQYF.

The rearrangement links TRBV6-4 to TRBJ2-1, with 8 bases matching TRBD2. The trim removed 4 bases at V and 8 bases at J, leaving 10 bases unmatched. This CDR3 spans 15 amino acids. The germline V gene has CDR1 MRHNA and CDR2 SNTAGT. For the CDR3, the DNA is TGTGCCAGCAGTGTGGGAGCGGGGGCAAGGGATGAGCAGTTCTTC. It specifies CASSVGAGARDEQFF.

The chain links TRBV6-5 to TRBJ2-5, with D perhaps matching TRBD2 (5 bases). The CDR3 totals 13 residues. Germline assignment: CDR1 MNHEY and CDR2 SVGAGI. The V and J ends lost 6 bases and 8 bases respectively, with 16 bases between them. Here the CDR3 reads CASSPGLYATQYF. The CDR3 DNA follows: TGTGCCAGCAGCCCCGGACTCTACGCAACCCAGTACTTC.

This clone has just one count. The chain has TRBV10-3 and TRBJ1-6, with 8 bases identical to TRBD1. CDR1 and CDR2 from the germline V gene are ENHRY and SYGVKD. The V gene end was trimmed by 4 bases and the J gene end by 8 bases; junction bases not matched to a gene: 7. CDR3 length: 15 residues. The CDR3: CAISGFDRGYSPLHF. The CDR3, as DNA: TGTGCCATCAGTGGGTTTGACAGGGGTTATTCACCCCTCCACTTT.

The chain joins TRBV2 to TRBJ1-2, with 8 bases identical to TRBD1. The V gene's germline CDR1 is SNHLY and CDR2 FYNNEI. The CDR3 loop spans 15 amino acids. The J segment lost 7 bases and the V segment lost 6 bases, leaving 13 bases of the junction unmatched. The CDR3 reads CASSTWDRMIGGYTF. DNA of the CDR3: TGTGCCAGCAGCACTTGGGACAGGATGATAGGTGGCTACACCTTC.

The V call is TRBV7-9, the J call TRBJ1-1; D possibly corresponds to TRBD1 (6 bases). V dropped 5 bases and J dropped 11 bases, with 21 bases sitting between them. The CDR3 contains 14 residues. Germline V gene data show CDR1 as SEHNR and CDR2 as FQNEAQ (reference sequence). The CDR3 coding sequence is TGTGCCAGCAGCCGAGATCGGACAGTTATGAGGGCTTTCTTT. It specifies CASSRDRTVMRAFF.

This chain connects TRBV19 to TRBJ2-2, with unresolved D. This CDR3 has 15 residues. With 4 bases removed from V and 1 base from J, the gap between germline ends came to 10 bases. Looked up from germline, CDR1 is LNHDA and CDR2 is SQIVND (reference sequence). The chain's CDR3 is CASSRAPGNTGELFF. CDR3 sequence (DNA): TGTGCCAGTAGTAGGGCCCCTGGGAACACCGGGGAGCTGTTTTTT.

This clone was observed a few times. The rearrangement uses TRBV12-3 or TRBV12-4 and TRBJ2-7, with D tentatively TRBD1 (5 bases). The CDR3 covers 13 residues. V was cut by 1 base and J by 7 bases, with 11 bases left in between. The DNA of the CDR3 is TGTGCCAGCAGTTTAGGGGGCCCCAGTGAGCAGTACGTC. Encoded protein: CASSLGGPSEQYV.

This clone was observed a handful of times. The chain recombines TRBV28 with TRBJ1-5, with 11 bases that match TRBD1. Germline-derived CDR1 and CDR2 are MDHEN and SYDVKM. CDR3 length: 17 residues. The ends lost 4 bases at V and 7 bases at J; junction bases unmatched: 12. CDR3 sequence reads: CASSYSSGQGALQPQHF. The CDR3 DNA is TGTGCCAGCAGTTACTCGTCAGGACAGGGGGCATTGCAGCCCCAGCATTTT.

The chain combines TRBV2 with TRBJ1-4; D remains unclear. The CDR3 covers 16 residues. Germline values: CDR1 SNHLY, CDR2 FYNNEI. V was clipped by 7 bases and J by 7 bases, with 22 bases between them. The CDR3 DNA is TGTGCCAGCACCCAAGGAGGACTCTCGGGCGGTGAAAAACTGTTTTTT. Protein sequence: CASTQGGLSGGEKLFF.